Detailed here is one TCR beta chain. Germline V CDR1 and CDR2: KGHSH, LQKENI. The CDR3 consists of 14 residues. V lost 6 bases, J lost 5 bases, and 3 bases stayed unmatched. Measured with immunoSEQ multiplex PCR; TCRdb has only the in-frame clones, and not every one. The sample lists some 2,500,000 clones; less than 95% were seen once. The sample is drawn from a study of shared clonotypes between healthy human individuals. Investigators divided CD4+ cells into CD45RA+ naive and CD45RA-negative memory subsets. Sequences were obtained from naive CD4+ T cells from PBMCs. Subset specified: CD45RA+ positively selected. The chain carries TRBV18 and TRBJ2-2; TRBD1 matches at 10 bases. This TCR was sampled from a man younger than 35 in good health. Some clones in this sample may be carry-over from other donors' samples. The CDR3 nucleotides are TGTGCCAGCTCGCGACAGGGGGCGACCGGGGAGCTGTTTTTT. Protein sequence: CASSRQGATGELFF.